This T cell receptor (beta chain) derives from a study of T cell repertoires in ileal Crohn's disease. A remark on this clone: Its cognate antigen is unknown.

From germline, CDR1 is GTSNPN and CDR2 SVGIG (reference sequence). Losses at the gene ends were 2 bases for V and 0 bases for J; bases not matched to a gene: 9. This CDR3 contains 16 residues. General study points: Compared with CD4 T cells, sorted CD8 cells carried more expanded clones.

Assay used: immunoSEQ multiplex PCR; TCRdb lists only in-frame clones, some missing. Of about 2,200 clones in the sample, around 79% were seen once. The J gene is TRBJ1-1, the V gene TRBV30, with TRBD1 matching 7 bases. This TCR was sampled from an adult with Crohn's disease. The specimen was ileal tissue. CDR3 amino acids: CAWSSAGQSMNTEAFF. The CDR3 region has the DNA TGTGCCTGGAGTTCTGCGGGACAGAGCATGAACACTGAAGCTTTCTTT.